What follows is one TCR beta chain and its context. This record comes from a study of CD8 T cells in Susac syndrome. The T cells that were sequenced for TCR beta were CD8+ and CD4+ cells from blood. Random hexamers were used to reverse transcribe the RNA input (roughly 0.5 to 1 ug). An immunoSEQ multiplex PCR generated amplified TCR beta CDR3 products spanning 54 Vbeta and 13 Jbeta. TCRdb re-analysed the immunoSEQ multiplex PCR reads in MiXCR, keeping a single row per CDR3 protein. Of 130,000 or so distinct CDR3 sequences in the sample, approximately 89% were seen once. V dropped 0 bases and J dropped 2 bases, with 7 bases sitting between them. The CDR3 is 14 amino acids. The V gene's germline CDR1 is DFQATT and CDR2 SNEGSKA (reference sequence).

The source of this sequence is a human donor with multiple sclerosis. The sample consisted of CD8+ T cells from PBMCs. V gene TRBV20-1 combines with J gene TRBJ2-2; D ambiguous. The CDR3 here is CSARDLINTGELFF. CDR3 nucleotides: TGCAGTGCTAGAGACTTGATAAACACCGGGGAGCTGTTTTTT.